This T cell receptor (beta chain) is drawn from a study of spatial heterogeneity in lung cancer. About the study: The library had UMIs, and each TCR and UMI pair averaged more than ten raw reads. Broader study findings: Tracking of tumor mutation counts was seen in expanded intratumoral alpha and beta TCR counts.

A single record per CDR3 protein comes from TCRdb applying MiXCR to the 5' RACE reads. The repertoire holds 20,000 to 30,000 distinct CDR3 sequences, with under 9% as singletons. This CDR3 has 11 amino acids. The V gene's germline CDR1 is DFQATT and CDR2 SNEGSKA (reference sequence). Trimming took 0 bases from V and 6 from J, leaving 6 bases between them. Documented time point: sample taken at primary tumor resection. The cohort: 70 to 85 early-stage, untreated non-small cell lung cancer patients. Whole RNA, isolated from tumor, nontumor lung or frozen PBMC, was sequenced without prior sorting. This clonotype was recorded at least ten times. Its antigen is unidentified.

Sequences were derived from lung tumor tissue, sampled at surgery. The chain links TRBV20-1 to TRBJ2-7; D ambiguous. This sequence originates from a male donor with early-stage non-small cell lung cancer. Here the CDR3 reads CSARDWVEQYF. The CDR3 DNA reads TGCAGTGCTAGAGATTGGGTCGAGCAGTACTTC.